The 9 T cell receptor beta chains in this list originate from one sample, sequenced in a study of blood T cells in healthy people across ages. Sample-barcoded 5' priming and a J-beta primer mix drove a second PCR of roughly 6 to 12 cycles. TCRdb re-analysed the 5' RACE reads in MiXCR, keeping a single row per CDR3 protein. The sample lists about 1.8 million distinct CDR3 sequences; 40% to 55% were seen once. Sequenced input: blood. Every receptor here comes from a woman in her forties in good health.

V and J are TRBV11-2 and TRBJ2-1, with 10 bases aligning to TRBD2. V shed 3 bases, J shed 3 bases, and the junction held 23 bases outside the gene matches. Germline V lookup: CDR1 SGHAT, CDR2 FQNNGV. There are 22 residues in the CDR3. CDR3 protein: CASSLERLTGTSERLRYNEQFF. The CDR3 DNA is TGTGCCAGCAGCTTGGAGCGGCTCACCGGGACTAGCGAGAGGCTACGCTACAATGAGCAGTTCTTC.

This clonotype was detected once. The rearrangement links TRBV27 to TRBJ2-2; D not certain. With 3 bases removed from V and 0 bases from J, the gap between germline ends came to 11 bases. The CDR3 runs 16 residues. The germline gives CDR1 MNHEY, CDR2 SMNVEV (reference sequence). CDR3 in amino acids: CASSFFSAPNTGELFF. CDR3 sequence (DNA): TGTGCCAGCAGTTTCTTTTCCGCTCCGAACACCGGGGAGCTGTTTTTT.

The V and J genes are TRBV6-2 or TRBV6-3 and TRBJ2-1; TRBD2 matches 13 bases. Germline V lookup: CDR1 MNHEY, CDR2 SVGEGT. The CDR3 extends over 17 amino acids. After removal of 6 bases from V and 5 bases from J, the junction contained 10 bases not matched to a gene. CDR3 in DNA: TGTGCCAGCAGGATACTAGCGGGGGGGCCCGGAAACAATGAGCAGTTCTTC. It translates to CASRILAGGPGNNEQFF.

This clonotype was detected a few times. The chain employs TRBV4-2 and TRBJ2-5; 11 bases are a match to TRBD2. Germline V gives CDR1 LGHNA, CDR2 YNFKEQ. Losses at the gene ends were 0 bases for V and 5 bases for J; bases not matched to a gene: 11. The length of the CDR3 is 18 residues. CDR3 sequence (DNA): TGTGCCAGCAGCCAAGATAGGATAGCGGGGGGGCCAAGGGAGACCCAGTACTTC. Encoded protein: CASSQDRIAGGPRETQYF.

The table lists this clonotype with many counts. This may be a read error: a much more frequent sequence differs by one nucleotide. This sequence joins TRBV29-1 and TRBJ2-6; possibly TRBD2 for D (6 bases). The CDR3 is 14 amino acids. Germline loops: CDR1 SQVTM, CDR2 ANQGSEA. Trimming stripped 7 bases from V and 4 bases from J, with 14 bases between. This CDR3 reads CSAPGGIGANVLTF. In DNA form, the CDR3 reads TGCAGCGCTCCTGGGGGGATCGGGGCCAACGTCCTGACTTTC. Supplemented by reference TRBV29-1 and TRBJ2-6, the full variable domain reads SAVISQKPSRDICQRGTSLTIQCQVDSQVTMMFWYRQQPGQSLTLIATANQGSEATYESGFVIDKFPISRPNLTFSTLTVSNMSPEDSSIYLCSAPGGIGANVLTFGAGSRLTVL.

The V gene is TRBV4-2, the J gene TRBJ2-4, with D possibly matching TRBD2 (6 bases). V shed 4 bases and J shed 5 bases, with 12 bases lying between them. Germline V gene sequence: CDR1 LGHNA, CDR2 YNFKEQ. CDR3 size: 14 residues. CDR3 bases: TGTGCCAGCAGCCCCCCTAGCGCCCAAAACATTCAGTACTTC. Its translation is CASSPPSAQNIQYF.

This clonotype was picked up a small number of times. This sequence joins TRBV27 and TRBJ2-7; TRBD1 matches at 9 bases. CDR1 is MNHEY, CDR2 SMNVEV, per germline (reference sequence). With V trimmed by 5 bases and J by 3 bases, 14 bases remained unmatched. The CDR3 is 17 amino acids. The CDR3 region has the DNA TGTGCCAGCAGTAGCCTCTCCGGGACAGGGACCATCTACGAGCAGTACTTC. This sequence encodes CASSSLSGTGTIYEQYF.

The CDR3 DNA reads TGTGCCAGCAGTGAATGGCAGGGTGCCTACAATGAGCAGTTCTTC. This sequence encodes CASSEWQGAYNEQFF. The genes are TRBV2 and TRBJ2-1; tentative D call: TRBD1 (5 bases). The CDR3 is 15 amino acids. V was cut by 2 bases and J by 2 bases, with 10 bases left in between. From germline, CDR1 is SNHLY and CDR2 FYNNEI.

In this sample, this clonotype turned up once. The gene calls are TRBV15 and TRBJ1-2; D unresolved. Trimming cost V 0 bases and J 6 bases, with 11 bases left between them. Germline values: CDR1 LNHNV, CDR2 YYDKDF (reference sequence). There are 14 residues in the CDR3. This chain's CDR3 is CATSRDRMGNGYTF. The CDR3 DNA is TGTGCCACCAGCAGAGATCGGATGGGGAATGGCTACACCTTC.